One and the same sample provided the 13 T cell receptor beta chains below, sequenced in a study of T cells in localized non-small cell lung cancer. Profiling relied on immunoSEQ multiplex PCR, and the TCRdb table lists in-frame clones only, not all of them. The data show fewer than 25,000 clones, with around nine tenths seen just once and 5.5% to 7.5% held by the top ten. The sequenced sample was PBMCs, obtained before any cancer treatment. The receptors were gathered from a man aged 35 to 69 with stage II lung adenocarcinoma.

The gene calls are TRBV2 and TRBJ2-7; TRBD2 aligns across 7 bases. CDR1 and CDR2 (germline): SNHLY, FYNNEI. Trimming removed 8 bases from V and 4 bases from J; junction bases left unmatched: 5. The CDR3 contains 12 residues. In nucleotides, the CDR3 is TGTGCCAGCGGGGAGGGGTTTTACGAGCAGTACTTC. This sequence encodes CASGEGFYEQYF. The full variable domain, its missing parts supplied by reference TRBV2 and TRBJ2-7, is EPEVTQTPSHQVTQMGQEVILRCVPISNHLYFYWYRQILGQKVEFLVSFYNNEISEKSEIFDDQFSVERPDGSNFTLKIRSTKLEDSAMYFCASGEGFYEQYFGPGTRLTVT.

The V and J genes are TRBV6-4 and TRBJ1-2, with a possible D match to TRBD1 (5 bases). The CDR3 has 19 amino acids. Trimming shortened V by 4 bases and J by 4 bases, and 28 bases separated the two germline ends. CDR1 is MRHNA and CDR2 is SNTAGT in the germline V gene. The CDR3 nucleotides read TGTGCCAGCAGTGGGTGGGGGATTAGGGAGAGGCCAAGCGGCTATGGCTACACCTTC. This translates into CASSGWGIRERPSGYGYTF.

V is TRBV18 and J is TRBJ1-2; D gene uncertain. The CDR3 runs 16 residues. The V end was cut by 4 bases, the J end by 0 bases, with 15 bases between. From germline, CDR1 is KGHSH and CDR2 LQKENI. CDR3 in DNA: TGTGCCAGCTCACTGGGAGGAGGACGGACTAACTATGGCTACACCTTC. Its translation is CASSLGGGRTNYGYTF.

The J gene is TRBJ1-1, the V gene TRBV5-1; D is perhaps TRBD1 (5 bases). Trimming took 1 base from V and 6 from J, leaving 10 bases between them. Germline loops: CDR1 SGHRS, CDR2 YFSETQ. This CDR3 is built from 13 residues. Here the CDR3 DNA reads TGCGCCAGCAGCTTGTATCAGGGACCTGAAGCTTTCTTT. As protein: CASSLYQGPEAFF.

The chain links TRBV4-2 to TRBJ1-5, with TRBD1 as a possible D gene (5 bases). The CDR3 totals 13 residues. Germline-derived CDR1 and CDR2 are LGHNA and YNFKEQ. V was shortened by 0 bases and J by 13 bases, with 13 bases between the two germline ends. The chain's CDR3 is CASSQDRPGQQHF. DNA for the CDR3: TGTGCCAGCAGCCAAGATAGGCCAGGGCAACAGCATTTT.

The rearrangement links TRBV5-1 to TRBJ2-1; D remains unclear. The CDR3 consists of 15 residues. The V and J ends lost 4 bases and 0 bases respectively, with 11 bases between them. Germline-derived CDR1 and CDR2 are SGHRS and YFSETQ. CDR3 sequence (DNA): TGCGCCAGCAGCCCACTTTCGAGCTCCTACAATGAGCAGTTCTTC. This translates into CASSPLSSSYNEQFF.

The rearrangement joins TRBV6-5 to TRBJ2-1, with D possibly being TRBD1 (6 bases). The CDR3 sequence is 15 residues long. CDR1 and CDR2 (germline): MNHEY, SVGAGI. V lost 6 bases and J lost 7, with 19 bases in between. CDR3 in DNA: TGTGCCAGCAGGTCAGGGGCCGGGGCTAGGAATGAGCAGTTCTTC. Translating gives CASRSGAGARNEQFF.

Only a few counts were recorded for this clone. The V call is TRBV9, the J call TRBJ1-1, with TRBD1 matching 7 bases. The length of the CDR3 is 14 residues. The germline CDR1 and CDR2 sequences are SGDLS and YYNGEE. V gave up 0 bases and J gave up 7 bases; unmatched junction bases: 6. The CDR3 loop is CASSVEQGISEAFF. CDR3 DNA: TGTGCCAGCAGCGTAGAACAGGGGATTAGTGAAGCTTTCTTT.

This clone has a single count. The genes are TRBV18 and TRBJ2-7; D is uncertain. Germline loops: CDR1 KGHSH, CDR2 LQKENI. Between the trimmed V and J ends, which lost 5 bases and 6 bases, there was a span of 8 bases. The CDR3 is 11 residues long. The CDR3 DNA reads as TGTGCCAGCTCAGTAGGGTTCGAGCAGTACTTC. This gives the protein CASSVGFEQYF.

This rearrangement joins TRBV5-1 to TRBJ2-5; possible D gene TRBD1, 5 bases. V lost 2 bases and J lost 5, with 10 bases in between. The CDR3 consists of 13 residues. CDR1 SGHRS and CDR2 YFSETQ come from the germline V gene. The CDR3 loop is CASSFGQGETQYF. In DNA, the CDR3 is TGCGCCAGCAGCTTTGGGCAGGGCGAGACCCAGTACTTC.

J is TRBJ2-3 and V is TRBV7-9, with 9 bases fitting TRBD1. Trimming removed 5 bases from V and 6 bases from J; junction bases left unmatched: 9. Germline lookup yields CDR1 SEHNR and CDR2 FQNEAQ (reference sequence). The CDR3 runs 15 residues. CDR3: CASSPRDRDYDTQYF. CDR3 nucleotides: TGTGCCAGCAGCCCCCGGGACAGGGATTATGATACGCAGTATTTT.

The table lists this clone with a few counts. The V gene is TRBV29-1, the J gene TRBJ1-2, with a weak D call TRBD1 (6 bases). CDR1 and CDR2 (germline): SQVTM, ANQGSEA. The V end was cut by 2 bases, the J end by 5 bases, with 9 bases between. The CDR3 consists of 12 residues. This chain's CDR3 is CSVEPGAYGYTF. The DNA of the CDR3 is TGCAGCGTTGAACCGGGGGCTTATGGCTACACCTTC.

The gene calls are TRBV5-1 and TRBJ2-2, with D perhaps TRBD1 or TRBD2 (5 bases each). The CDR3 loop spans 16 amino acids. Germline V gene data show CDR1 as SGHRS and CDR2 as YFSETQ. V was pared by 0 bases and J by 5 bases, with 14 bases between. The CDR3 DNA is TGCGCCAGCAGCTTGGTGGGGACGGACACAACCGGGGAGCTGTTTTTT. Encoded protein: CASSLVGTDTTGELFF.